Reported below is one T cell receptor beta chain. Its specificity is unknown. The donors were in the approximately 130-subject validation cohort, distinct from the 666-subject first cohort. This sample stems from a study of cytomegalovirus exposure and HLA in healthy donors. The study, taken as a whole, reports: TCR sequences were mostly rare, though some public TCRs occurred in many donors.

Profiled with immunoSEQ multiplex PCR; TCRdb holds only in-frame clones, not every one. This table holds about 84,000 clones, more than 75% found once. The sequenced sample consisted of PBMCs. The clonotype originates from a man aged 30 to 45 in good health and CMV-seronegative.

The CDR3 here is CASSLTGSYEQYF. CDR3 DNA: TGTGCCAGCAGTTTGACAGGTTCCTACGAGCAGTACTTC. The chain combines TRBV2 with TRBJ2-7; tentatively, D is TRBD1 (6 bases). This CDR3 comprises 13 residues. Trimming removed 5 bases at V and 1 base at J, with 9 bases between. In germline, CDR1 is SNHLY, CDR2 FYNNEI.